The T cell receptor (beta chain) described here comes from a study of T cells in Graves' hyperthyroidism and ophthalmopathy. The table lists this clonotype with many counts. The target antigen is unknown. The study, taken as a whole, reports: Among thyroid clonotypes expanded above 0.001, most also appeared in blood.

Stable hyperthyroidism: no ophthalmopathy progression over 18 months of follow-up. The PBMCs studied were ones that came from 8.5 to 10 ml fresh peripheral blood. Amplified TCR beta CDR3 regions came from RNA transcripts. During a first-round RT-PCR of the TCR CDR3, the HTBI primer set was used. A single record per CDR3 protein comes from TCRdb applying MiXCR to the multiplex PCR reads. Of a few hundred thousand distinct CDR3 sequences detected, roughly an eighth appear once; the ten largest clones hold around 5.3%. Sample: blood. The TCR comes from a woman under 30 with Graves' hyperthyroidism.

CDR3 DNA sequence: TGCGCCAGCAGCTTGGATGCAGGACACAATGAGCAGTTCTTC. Its translation: CASSLDAGHNEQFF. The chain combines TRBV5-1 with TRBJ2-1; the D is unclear. Germline V gene data show CDR1 as SGHRS and CDR2 as YFSETQ. CDR3 length: 14 amino acids. With 0 bases removed from V and 5 bases from J, the gap between germline ends came to 9 bases.